A selection of T cell receptor beta chains follows, all from one sample in a study of cytomegalovirus exposure and HLA in healthy donors. Only in-frame clones appear in the TCRdb table, and some are missing; sequencing was by immunoSEQ multiplex PCR. The data contain some 85,000 clones, around 85% of them singletons. Sequencing was carried out using PBMCs. Source of these receptors: a man younger than 30 in good health and CMV-seronegative. Each CDR3 is given without its conserved first and last residue. Some rows mark clone size as missing; the rest say once, few, many or name a class of expanded clone.

clone size,V gene,J gene,CDR3 protein
-,TRBV10-2,TRBJ2-7,ASTVQGQGGEQY
once,TRBV9,TRBJ2-1,ASSVALGLAGNNEQF
-,TRBV29-1,TRBJ2-1,SVETGRGVGSYNEQF
-,TRBV28,TRBJ1-3,ASSSGGTAESGNTIY
-,TRBV2,TRBJ2-5,ASSEVSRETQY
-,TRBV4-3,TRBJ1-2,ASSQEPPGGNYGYT
once,TRBV6-6,TRBJ1-2,ASSLQGYGYT
-,TRBV7-9,TRBJ2-5,ASSLTGLASQETQY
-,TRBV27,TRBJ1-3,ANTENRDSGNTIY
-,TRBV27,TRBJ1-6,ASSLQAIDSPLH
once,TRBV29-1,TRBJ2-1,SVDEREGIYEQF
-,TRBV27,TRBJ1-5,ASSYTGVSNQPQH
-,TRBV29-1,TRBJ2-7,SVGTGGLEQY
-,TRBV15,TRBJ2-3,ATSRDSGTGTDTQY
-,TRBV28,TRBJ1-2,ASSLGGQSGYGYT
-,TRBV19,TRBJ2-4,ASSIRQGGRNIQY
-,TRBV9,TRBJ1-4,ASSVGTGAGNEKLF
once,TRBV2,TRBJ2-7,ASKFTRGDSYEQY
once,TRBV5-8,TRBJ2-5,ASSPGSGSVETQY
once,TRBV30,TRBJ2-2,ASTSGRALELF
-,TRBV2,TRBJ1-2,ATTRDRGAVANYGYT
-,TRBV29-1,TRBJ2-1,SDRAGGPYNEQF
few,TRBV7-2,TRBJ2-1,ASSSTRPGNEQF
-,TRBV30,TRBJ2-7,ATTERTGTSHEQY
-,TRBV4-1,TRBJ1-2,ASSQVDRPYGYT
-,TRBV5-4,TRBJ1-1,ASSGLQGGTEAF
-,TRBV6-1,TRBJ2-5,ASSETRADQETQY
-,TRBV25-1,TRBJ1-1,ASRGQTGPEAF
once,TRBV6-4,TRBJ1-6,ASSDPSRTGYNSPLH
-,TRBV9,TRBJ2-7,ASSPRDSMNYEQY
-,TRBV7-9,TRBJ2-1,ASSLAGTSGYNEQF
-,TRBV9,TRBJ2-1,ASSPYPSGSYNEQF
-,TRBV27,TRBJ2-7,ASSSVGGDRGPSYEQY
-,TRBV2,TRBJ1-1,ARTGGRWNTEAF
few,TRBV6-6,TRBJ2-1,ASSYTSGTGRNEQF
-,TRBV30,TRBJ2-7,AWGGQPYEQY
-,TRBV28,TRBJ1-1,ASSLRQENTEAF
-,TRBV25-1,TRBJ2-5,ASSAREGGRETQY
-,TRBV7-2,TRBJ1-3,ASSFKGGNTIY
-,TRBV27,TRBJ2-7,ASSWVAGGSYEQY
-,TRBV7-9,TRBJ2-1,ASSWTSGLSSYNEQF
-,TRBV6-1,TRBJ1-2,ATKTRGYGYGYT
-,TRBV29-1,TRBJ2-7,SVAVQGGYEQY
once,TRBV5-1,TRBJ2-2,ASTRALAGGNTGELF
-,TRBV7-3,TRBJ1-1,ASSPSTRGEAF
-,TRBV9,TRBJ1-3,ASSVALAGEPGNTIY
-,TRBV25-1,TRBJ2-7,ARHLRGGHRYEQY
-,TRBV7-6,TRBJ2-3,ASSLNGKDTQY
-,TRBV15,TRBJ2-7,ATSRDDRAPEQY
-,TRBV5-1,TRBJ1-1,ASSLDPLSTEAF
-,TRBV6-5,TRBJ1-1,ASTGATEAF
-,TRBV7-3,TRBJ2-6,ASSLRSSGANVLT